This entry features one T cell receptor (beta chain) sequence. Its antigen is not known. Produced via immunoSEQ multiplex PCR; TCRdb's table is partial and in-frame only. The data hold 4,500 to 6,000 clones, with approximately 85% observed a single time. This CDR3 spans 13 amino acids. Germline V gene data show CDR1 as KGHSH and CDR2 as LQKENI. V was shortened by 2 bases and J by 4 bases, with 6 bases between the two germline ends. The data were obtained in a study of brain metastases from non-small cell lung cancer. Study findings and constraints: Compared with primary tumors, brain metastases showed less T-cell infiltration. Expanded T-cell clones appeared in 60% to 80% of brain metastases over primaries.

Sequencing used primary lung tumor tissue. The receptor's source is a donor at least 40 years old with non-small cell lung cancer. V is TRBV18 and J is TRBJ1-5; D is unresolved. DNA of the CDR3: TGTGCCAGCTCACCAGACGCTAATCAGCCCCAGCATTTT. Translation gives CASSPDANQPQHF.